The present T cell receptor beta chain was sequenced within a study of blood T cell repertoires in COVID-19. Study-level background: Material from acute and convalescent COVID-19 was sourced from the United States, Italy and Spain. Nucleic acid was either cDNA or gDNA, and it came from T cells, B-cell-depleted T cells, or PBMCs.

CDR3 length equals 14 residues. Enrolled during active infection, Seattle patients were then followed longitudinally. Per the study methods: Amplifying reference gene primers gave estimates of nucleated cell counts. Some clones are missing from TCRdb's copy, which holds only in-frame ones; the method was immunoSEQ multiplex PCR. Clone size and V and J calls were adopted from that table, with D and trimming inferred from the DNA. The table includes over 250,000 clones, about 87% detected once. The source is a woman in her sixties or seventies with COVID-19, enrolled during active disease. The sequenced sample consisted of peripheral blood. The V and J genes are TRBV21-1 and TRBJ2-7; the listed D gene, TRBD1, was not tested against the DNA. TRBV21-1 is described as a pseudogene. The chain's CDR3 is CASSPTGKHYEQYF. CDR3 nucleotide sequence: TGTGCCAGCAGCCCCACAGGAAAACACTACGAGCAGTACTTC.